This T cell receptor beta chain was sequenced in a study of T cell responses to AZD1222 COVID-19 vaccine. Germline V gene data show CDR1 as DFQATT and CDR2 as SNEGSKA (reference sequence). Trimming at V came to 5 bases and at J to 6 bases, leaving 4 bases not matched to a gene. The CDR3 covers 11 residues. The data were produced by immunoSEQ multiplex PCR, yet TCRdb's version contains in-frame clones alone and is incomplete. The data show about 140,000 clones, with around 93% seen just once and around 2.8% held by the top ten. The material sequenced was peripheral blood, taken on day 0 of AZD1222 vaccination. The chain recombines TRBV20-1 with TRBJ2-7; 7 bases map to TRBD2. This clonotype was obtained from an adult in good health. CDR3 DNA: TGCAGTGCTGATCCGGGGGGCGAGCAGTACTTC. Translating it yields CSADPGGEQYF.